The entry below gives a single T cell receptor (beta chain) sequence along with its context. No antigen is known for it. Combining a sample-barcoded 5' primer with a J-beta primer mix, a second PCR ran for roughly 7 to 11 cycles. Via MiXCR, TCRdb re-called the 5' RACE reads, giving one row per CDR3 protein. The profile shows approximately 800,000 distinct CDR3 sequences, roughly 25% of them singletons. Healthy Caucasian individuals from Russia aged 6 to 90 served as donors. For every donor, a draw yielded 7.5 to 10 milliliters of peripheral blood. Per sample, no less than 5 micrograms of total RNA were extracted. V shed 8 bases and J 3 bases; nucleotides not matched to a gene: 10. Germline V gene lookup returns CDR1 MGHDK and CDR2 SYGVNS. The CDR3 has 15 amino acids. The sample originates from a study of blood T cells in healthy people across ages. Regarding the study as a whole: A strong correlation between TCR beta diversity and naive T cell percentage was seen.

This sample was shared with a second study, whose subject was T cells of mothers and their children.

Sequencing input: blood. The chain links TRBV25-1 to TRBJ2-3, with TRBD2 identical over 8 bases. The sequence was collected from a boy aged 5-17 years in good health. The CDR3 DNA reads TGTGCCAGCGGTCCAACAGCGGGAGTTACAGATACGCAGTATTTT. Translating gives CASGPTAGVTDTQYF.